Listed here are 8 T cell receptor beta chains from one sample, sequenced in a study of identical twins. In TCRdb, the 5' RACE reads were re-called with MiXCR into one record per CDR3 protein. The top ten hold approximately 9.1% of the sample, which has about 240,000 distinct CDR3 sequences, about 11% seen once. Material: memory T cells sorted from blood. These receptors were collected from a man in his fifties in good health.

This clonotype was seen a few times. The chain uses TRBV7-9 and TRBJ2-3; D ambiguous. The V and J ends lost 1 base and 5 bases respectively, with 4 bases between them. The CDR3 contains 12 residues. CDR1 is SEHNR and CDR2 is FQNEAQ in the germline V gene (reference sequence). The CDR3 DNA is TGTGCCAGCAGCTTAGTGATAGATACGCAGTATTTT. This gives the protein CASSLVIDTQYF. Supplemented by reference TRBV7-9 and TRBJ2-3, the full variable domain reads DTGVSQNPRHKITKRGQNVTFRCDPISEHNRLYWYRQTLGQGPEFLTYFQNEAQLEKSRLLSDRFSAERPKGSFSTLEIQRTEQGDSAMYLCASSLVIDTQYFGPGTRLTVL.

This chain connects TRBV7-2 to TRBJ2-7, with D possibly called TRBD1 or TRBD2 (5 bases each). CDR1 and CDR2 from the germline V gene are SGHTA and FQGNSA. Trimming pared 1 base from V and 0 bases from J, leaving 13 bases between. CDR3 length equals 16 residues. The CDR3 sequence is CASSLVGRMSSYEQYF. The CDR3 nucleotides read TGTGCCAGCAGCTTAGTGGGACGGATGAGCTCCTACGAGCAGTACTTC.

This chain uses TRBV3-1 with TRBJ2-1; 11 nucleotides match TRBD1. This CDR3 comprises 16 residues. V trimming: 1 base; J trimming: 6 bases; junction bases outside the gene matches: 5. Per germline, CDR1 LGHDT and CDR2 YNNKEL (reference sequence). CDR3 in amino acids: CASSQVGTGGGNEQFF. The CDR3 DNA reads as TGTGCCAGCAGCCAAGTCGGGACAGGGGGTGGCAATGAGCAGTTCTTC.

This clonotype was picked up many times. The chain links TRBV20-1 to TRBJ1-2; TRBD1 might be the D (6 bases). V lost 5 bases and J 6 bases, leaving 10 bases between the germline ends. This CDR3 contains 11 residues. Per germline, CDR1 DFQATT and CDR2 SNEGSKA (reference sequence). The CDR3 spells CSAPGGHGYTF. The CDR3 nucleotides read TGCAGTGCTCCCGGGGGGCATGGCTACACCTTC.

CDR3 sequence reads: CASSQGTGTNSPLHF. The DNA for the CDR3 is TGTGCCAGCAGCCAGGGGACAGGGACGAATTCACCCCTCCACTTT. V is TRBV11-2 and J is TRBJ1-6; TRBD1 matches 9 bases. The V gene's germline CDR1 is SGHAT and CDR2 FQNNGV. The V and J ends lost 5 bases and 7 bases, in that order; junction bases with no gene match: 6. This CDR3 comprises 15 residues.

Many counts were recorded for this clonotype. The J gene is TRBJ1-1, the V gene TRBV7-2, with D perhaps TRBD1 (5 bases). The CDR3 has 15 residues. Germline CDR1 reads SGHTA; CDR2 reads FQGNSA. Trimming stripped 1 base from V and 3 bases from J, with 12 bases between. CDR3: CASSLDPGRDTEAFF. The CDR3 region has the DNA TGTGCCAGCAGCTTAGATCCAGGGAGGGACACTGAAGCTTTCTTT.

This clonotype was counted at least ten times. The V call is TRBV6-1, the J call TRBJ1-2; D remains ambiguous. The CDR3 consists of 16 residues. The germline V gene encodes CDR1 MNHNS and CDR2 SASEGT. V lost 7 bases, J lost 8 bases, and 26 bases lay in between. The CDR3 nucleotides are TGTGCCAGCAACCGATTAGGAGAAGGGAGAGCTTACGGCTACACCTTC. It yields the protein CASNRLGEGRAYGYTF.

This clonotype occurred a few times. The chain recombines TRBV11-2 with TRBJ2-1, with TRBD2 as a possible D gene (5 bases). V gave up 1 base and J gave up 9 bases, with 7 bases separating them. The CDR3 sequence is 12 residues long. CDR1 is SGHAT and CDR2 is FQNNGV in the germline V gene. As DNA, the CDR3 is TGTGCCAGCAGCTTAGGACTATCTGAGCAGTTCTTC. Translated, it gives CASSLGLSEQFF.